Listed below are T cell receptor beta chains from one sample, sequenced in a study of cytomegalovirus exposure and HLA in healthy donors. Sequencing used immunoSEQ multiplex PCR; TCRdb keeps in-frame clones, though not all of them. The sample includes 70,000 to 95,000 clones, roughly 75% of them seen just once. Sequenced sample: PBMCs. Receptor source: a man aged 40-50 years in good health and CMV-seronegative. Both conserved end residues are part of each CDR3. Fields, in order: D gene, V gene, clone size, J gene, CDR3 protein, CDR3 DNA. The D gene is left open where the match is weak. Size is stated for part of the rows, as once, few or many counts, or as a class when the clone is expanded.

>TRBD1|TRBV6-5|-|TRBJ2-3
CASSFGQASSTDTQYF
TGTGCCAGCAGTTTCGGACAGGCCAGTAGCACAGATACGCAGTATTTT
>TRBD1|TRBV6-1|-|TRBJ2-1
CASTIAPGGYNEQFF
TGTGCCAGCACCATCGCCCCAGGGGGTTACAATGAGCAGTTCTTC
>-|TRBV15|-|TRBJ1-1
CATSRDQWGRGTEAFF
TGTGCCACCAGCAGAGATCAATGGGGCAGAGGAACTGAAGCTTTCTTT
>-|TRBV10-3|-|TRBJ2-1
CAISGDQGIQQFF
TGTGCCATCAGTGGGGATCAGGGGATTCAGCAGTTCTTC
>-|TRBV29-1|-|TRBJ2-7
CSVDISGYEQYF
TGCAGCGTTGATATTAGCGGTTACGAGCAGTACTTC
>TRBD2|TRBV5-1|-|TRBJ2-5
CASDVAGGYQETQYF
TGCGCCAGCGATGTTGCGGGGGGATACCAAGAGACCCAGTACTTC
>TRBD1|TRBV28|-|TRBJ1-2
CASSFTGQPSYGYTF
TGTGCCAGCAGTTTTACGGGACAGCCCTCCTATGGCTACACCTTC
>TRBD1|TRBV5-1|-|TRBJ2-2
CASSKDRGDTGELFF
TGCGCCAGCAGCAAGGACAGGGGCGACACCGGGGAGCTGTTTTTT
>-|TRBV7-2|once|TRBJ1-2
CASSLDSSSGNGYTF
TGTGCCAGCAGTCTAGACAGCTCTTCAGGGAATGGCTACACCTTC
>-|TRBV19|-|TRBJ1-1
CASSIRRQVPEAFF
TGTGCCAGTAGTATTCGGAGACAGGTCCCTGAAGCTTTCTTT
>TRBD2|TRBV30|-|TRBJ2-3
CAWSVHSGSGFSTDTQYF
TGTGCCTGGAGTGTACACAGCGGGAGTGGGTTCAGCACAGATACGCAGTATTTT
>TRBD2|TRBV9|-|TRBJ2-5
CASSPYGAGGETQYF
TGTGCCAGCAGCCCGTATGGCGCGGGAGGGGAGACCCAGTACTTC
>TRBD1|TRBV6-5|-|TRBJ1-2
CASSYRGQVNGYTF
TGTGCCAGCAGTTACCGGGGACAGGTGAATGGCTACACCTTC
>TRBD2|TRBV29-1|-|TRBJ2-1
CSAQTSGRVNEQFF
TGCAGCGCTCAGACTAGCGGGAGGGTTAATGAGCAGTTCTTC
>TRBD2|TRBV6-1|-|TRBJ2-3
CASSESGEGRGDTQYF
TGTGCCAGCAGTGAGTCGGGGGAGGGCCGGGGAGATACGCAGTATTTT
>-|TRBV7-8|few|TRBJ2-1
CASSPFRLNEQFF
TGTGCCAGCAGCCCCTTCCGTCTCAATGAGCAGTTCTTC
>-|TRBV30|-|TRBJ1-1
CALGAVGAFF
TGTGCCTTGGGGGCGGTTGGAGCTTTCTTT
>-|TRBV6-1|-|TRBJ2-5
CASSKEGPGGAVSETQYF
TGTGCCAGCAGTAAAGAGGGTCCGGGCGGGGCTGTTAGTGAGACCCAGTACTTC
>TRBD1|TRBV27|-|TRBJ1-1
CASSPRTGGYTEAFF
TGTGCCAGCAGTCCACGGACAGGGGGCTACACTGAAGCTTTCTTT
>TRBD2|TRBV13|-|TRBJ2-1
CASSPEGTRNEQFF
TGTGCCAGCAGCCCTGAAGGGACTAGGAATGAGCAGTTCTTC
>-|TRBV18|once|TRBJ2-1
CASSRDRNNEQFF
TGTGCCAGCTCCCGAGACAGGAACAATGAGCAGTTCTTC